This TCR beta chain emerged from a study of cytotoxic CD8 clonotypes in ibrutinib-treated CLL. There are 14 residues in the CDR3. The V segment lost 5 bases and the J segment 8 bases; nucleotides outside the gene matches: 11. CDR1 and CDR2 from the germline V gene are SEHNR and FQNEAQ (reference sequence). Library input was about 2 micrograms of DNA from cryopreserved PBMCs. The protocol was immunoSEQ multiplex PCR, while the TCRdb copy is restricted to in-frame clones and leaves out a portion. The profile shows hundreds of thousands of clones, less than 75% of them singletons. V gene TRBV7-9 combines with J gene TRBJ1-2; 7 bases agree with TRBD1. The receptor was isolated from a human donor with chronic lymphocytic leukemia. The sequences come from PBMCs, collected after 24 months of ibrutinib treatment. CDR3: CASSPHTGVLGYTF. CDR3 nucleotides: TGTGCCAGCAGCCCTCATACAGGGGTTCTCGGCTACACCTTC.